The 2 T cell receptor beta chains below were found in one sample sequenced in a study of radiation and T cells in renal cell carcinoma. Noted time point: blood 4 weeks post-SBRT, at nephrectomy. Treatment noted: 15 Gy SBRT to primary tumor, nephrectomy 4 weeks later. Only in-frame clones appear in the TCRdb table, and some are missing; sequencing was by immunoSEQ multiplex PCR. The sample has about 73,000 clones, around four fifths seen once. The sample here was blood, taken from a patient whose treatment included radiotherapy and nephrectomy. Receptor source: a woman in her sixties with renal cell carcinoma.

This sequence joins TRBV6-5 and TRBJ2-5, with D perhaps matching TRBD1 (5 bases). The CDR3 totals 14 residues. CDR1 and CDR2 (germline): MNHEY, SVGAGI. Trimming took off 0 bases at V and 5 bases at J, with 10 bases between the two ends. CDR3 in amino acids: CASSYSKRGETQYF. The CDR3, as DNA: TGTGCCAGCAGTTACTCGAAAAGGGGTGAGACCCAGTACTTC.

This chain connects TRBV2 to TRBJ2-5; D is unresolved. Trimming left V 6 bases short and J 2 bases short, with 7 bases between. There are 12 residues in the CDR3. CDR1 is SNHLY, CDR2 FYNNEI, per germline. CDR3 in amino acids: CASREIQETQYF. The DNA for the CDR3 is TGTGCCAGCAGGGAGATACAAGAGACCCAGTACTTC.